What follows is one TCR beta chain and its context. This entry comes from a study of cytomegalovirus exposure and HLA in healthy donors. Germline-derived CDR1 and CDR2 are SGHTA and FQGTGA. V was pared by 5 bases and J by 3 bases, with 7 bases of the junction left unmatched. The length of the CDR3 is 15 residues. Repertoires were generated with immunoSEQ multiplex PCR, while TCRdb's copy carries only in-frame clones and drops some. The sample gives approximately 120,000 clones, almost 90% of which show up once; around 2.1% is in the top ten. The genes are TRBV7-3 and TRBJ2-1, with TRBD1 matching over 7 bases. Sequenced sample: PBMCs. This TCR derives from a woman under 30 in good health and CMV-seronegative. CDR3 loop: CASSPQGLGYNEQFF. CDR3 DNA: TGTGCCAGCAGCCCACAGGGGTTAGGCTACAATGAGCAGTTCTTC.